The 20 T cell receptor beta chains listed next were all sequenced from one sample in a study of shared clonotypes between healthy human individuals. Only in-frame clones appear in the TCRdb table, and some are missing; sequencing was by immunoSEQ multiplex PCR. The sample lists roughly 2,500,000 clones; roughly 93% were seen once. The sample consisted of naive CD4+ T cells from PBMCs. Subset defined: CD45RA+ positively selected. These receptors all come from a young man in good health. Some clones in this sample may be carry-over from other donors' samples.

The chain links TRBV2 to TRBJ2-3; D is ambiguous. Germline V gives CDR1 SNHLY, CDR2 FYNNEI. Trimming cost V 4 bases and J 1 base, with 12 bases left between them. The CDR3 runs to 15 residues. The CDR3 here is CASSAEAQGTDTQYF. The CDR3 region has the DNA TGTGCCAGCAGTGCGGAAGCTCAGGGCACAGATACGCAGTATTTT.

The V and J genes are TRBV19 and TRBJ1-1, with 9 positions matching TRBD1. Germline CDR1 LNHDA, CDR2 SQIVND (reference sequence). The CDR3 extends over 15 amino acids. The trim removed 6 bases at V and 1 base at J, leaving 6 bases unmatched. This CDR3 reads CASRGQGLGNTEAFF. CDR3 coding DNA: TGTGCCAGTAGAGGACAGGGGTTGGGGAACACTGAAGCTTTCTTT.

As concerns this clone: The junction does not match germline at one end; this may be a read error. This chain connects TRBV29-1 to TRBJ2-7; 9 bases line up with TRBD2. This CDR3 region has 10 residues. Germline CDR1 is SQVTM and CDR2 is ANQGSEA. The DNA for the CDR3 is TGTGAGCGGGAGGCCTACGAGCAGTACTTC. Encoded protein: CEREAYEQYF.

The chain carries TRBV2 and TRBJ2-3, with 7 bases that match TRBD1. Germline V gives CDR1 SNHLY, CDR2 FYNNEI. This CDR3 has 13 residues. The ends lost 8 bases at V and 7 bases at J; junction bases unmatched: 9. CDR3 sequence: CASEGQWRNTQYF. CDR3 DNA sequence: TGTGCCAGCGAGGGACAGTGGAGGAATACGCAGTATTTT. Complete variable domain (other parts from reference TRBV2 and TRBJ2-3): EPEVTQTPSHQVTQMGQEVILRCVPISNHLYFYWYRQILGQKVEFLVSFYNNEISEKSEIFDDQFSVERPDGSNFTLKIRSTKLEDSAMYFCASEGQWRNTQYFGPGTRLTVL.

Concerning this clone itself: Other DNA sequences in the sample encode the same CDR3. The J gene is TRBJ2-7, the V gene TRBV11-1; 11 nucleotides align to TRBD1. Germline V gene sequence: CDR1 SGHAT, CDR2 FQDESV (reference sequence). V lost 5 bases to trimming and J lost 3 bases; unmatched junction nucleotides: 3. This CDR3 comprises 14 residues. The CDR3 sequence is CASSAGQGVYEQYF. The CDR3 bases are TGTGCCAGCAGCGCGGGACAGGGGGTCTACGAGCAGTACTTC.

The chain links TRBV28 to TRBJ1-5, with TRBD1 as a possible D gene (6 bases). The CDR3 extends over 16 amino acids. Trimming took off 5 bases at V and 6 bases at J, with 20 bases between the two ends. Per germline, CDR1 MDHEN and CDR2 SYDVKM. The CDR3 bases are TGTGCCAGCAGTCTAAACCGTTGGGGGGCAGGTCAGCCCCAGCATTTT. This codes for CASSLNRWGAGQPQHF.

DNA of the CDR3: TGTGCCAGCAGCTCAAACCAGGGCAATGAGCAGTTCTTC. This encodes CASSSNQGNEQFF. The V gene is TRBV5-4, the J gene TRBJ2-1, with a possible D match to TRBD1 (5 bases). V shed 3 bases and J shed 6 bases, with 10 bases lying between them. There are 13 residues in the CDR3. Germline lookup yields CDR1 SGHNT and CDR2 YYREEE (reference sequence).

The chain employs TRBV7-8 and TRBJ2-7, with unresolved D. The germline V and J ends were trimmed by 2 bases and 2 bases, with 13 bases remaining between them. The CDR3 loop spans 15 amino acids. Germline V gives CDR1 SGHVS, CDR2 FQNEAQ. CDR3 coding DNA: TGTGCCAGCAGCTTAAAAGCGACTGGACCCTACGAGCAGTACTTC. Its protein product is CASSLKATGPYEQYF.

In DNA form, the CDR3 reads TGTGCCAGCAGTTATGTGACGGCCAATTCACCCCTCCACTTT. This translates into CASSYVTANSPLHF. The rearrangement joins TRBV6-6 to TRBJ1-6; unclear D gene. The CDR3 length is 14 residues. V was pared by 3 bases and J by 7 bases, with 10 bases between. CDR1 is MNHNY, CDR2 SVGAGI, per germline (reference sequence).

This clone has more than one count but fewer than ten. The rearrangement links TRBV7-9 to TRBJ1-1; D call uncertain. The CDR3 has 14 amino acids. CDR1 is SEHNR, CDR2 FQNEAQ, per germline (reference sequence). V dropped 5 bases and J dropped 5 bases, with 15 bases sitting between them. The CDR3 DNA reads TGTGCCAGCAGCCCCTCCCAATTTTGGACTGAAGCTTTCTTT. Its translation: CASSPSQFWTEAFF.

The chain employs TRBV7-9 and TRBJ2-6; D assignment may be TRBD1 or TRBD2 (6 bases each). The germline V gene encodes CDR1 SEHNR and CDR2 FQNEAQ (reference sequence). V was trimmed by 5 bases and J by 0 bases, leaving 17 bases between them. The CDR3 length is 18 residues. CDR3 coding DNA: TGTGCCAGCAGCCCCGAAGGGGGGCGGTACTCTGGGGCCAACGTCCTGACTTTC. Translation: CASSPEGGRYSGANVLTF.

In this sample, this clone turned up a few times. This rearrangement joins TRBV6-1 to TRBJ1-1, with D maybe TRBD1 (6 bases). This CDR3 contains 18 residues. Germline CDR1 is MNHNS and CDR2 is SASEGT. Trimming shortened V by 2 bases and J by 0 bases, and 19 bases separated the two germline ends. This CDR3 is CASSEMGPTQGLNTEAFF. The CDR3 coding sequence is TGTGCCAGCAGTGAAATGGGGCCGACACAGGGACTGAACACTGAAGCTTTCTTT.

The CDR3 protein is CASSLSGGVHYGYTF. Here the CDR3 DNA reads TGTGCCAGCAGTTTATCAGGGGGCGTACACTATGGCTACACCTTC. V is TRBV28 and J is TRBJ1-2; TRBD1 agrees at 8 bases. The V gene's germline CDR1 is MDHEN and CDR2 SYDVKM. The V and J ends lost 1 base and 3 bases, in that order; junction bases with no gene match: 4. There are 15 residues in the CDR3.

This clone was found once. The chain uses TRBV28 and TRBJ2-1; TRBD2 aligns across 11 bases. Losses at the gene ends were 4 bases for V and 6 bases for J; bases not matched to a gene: 8. The germline CDR1 and CDR2 sequences are MDHEN and SYDVKM. The CDR3 is 16 amino acids. CDR3 DNA: TGTGCCAGCAGTTCACCTCTAGCGGGAGGAACCAATGAGCAGTTCTTC. Translating gives CASSSPLAGGTNEQFF.

The chain recombines TRBV6-1 with TRBJ1-5; no firm D call. Looked up from germline, CDR1 is MNHNS and CDR2 is SASEGT. This CDR3 region has 13 residues. With 7 bases removed from V and 5 bases from J, the gap between germline ends came to 12 bases. This chain's CDR3 is CASTTRRDQPQHF. The CDR3 nucleotides read TGTGCCAGCACTACGCGGCGTGATCAGCCCCAGCATTTT.

The rearrangement links TRBV10-3 to TRBJ2-5; D is ambiguous. The end of the DNA aligns better with TRBJ2-7, so the J call may be wrong. This CDR3 is 14 amino acids long. Germline V lookup: CDR1 ENHRY, CDR2 SYGVKD. DNA of the CDR3: TGTGCCATCAGTTTGACGCCAAGCTCCTACGAGCAGTACTTC. Translation gives CAISLTPSSYEQYF.

The rearrangement links TRBV7-2 to TRBJ2-1; D gene unclear. The CDR3 is 13 amino acids. V dropped 4 bases and J dropped 9 bases, with 13 bases sitting between them. CDR1 SGHTA and CDR2 FQGNSA come from the germline V gene. CDR3: CASSSTWIGEQFF. The CDR3, as DNA: TGTGCCAGCAGCTCGACTTGGATCGGTGAGCAGTTCTTC.

The chain has TRBV30 and TRBJ1-1; a possible D gene is TRBD1 (5 bases). This CDR3 has 11 residues. V lost 6 bases, J lost 1 base, and 6 bases lay in between. Germline V lookup: CDR1 GTSNPN, CDR2 SVGIG (reference sequence). The CDR3 is CACTGNTEAFF. The CDR3 DNA sequence: TGTGCCTGTACAGGGAACACTGAAGCTTTCTTT. The complete variable domain, with remaining parts taken from reference TRBV30 and TRBJ1-1, reads SQTIHQWPATLVQPVGSPLSLECTVEGTSNPNLYWYRQAAGRGLQLLFYSVGIGQISSEVPQNLSASRPQDRQFILSSKKLLLSDSGFYLCACTGNTEAFFGQGTRLTVV.

The chain links TRBV30 to TRBJ1-1; no clear D gene. The CDR3 covers 15 residues. The V gene's germline CDR1 is GTSNPN and CDR2 SVGIG (reference sequence). V was clipped by 0 bases and J by 3 bases, with 14 bases between them. This chain's CDR3 is CAWSVPSWRDTEAFF. Here the CDR3 DNA reads TGTGCCTGGAGTGTACCGTCTTGGCGGGACACTGAAGCTTTCTTT.

In this sample, this clone turned up once. The chain recombines TRBV27 with TRBJ2-7; D assignment may be TRBD1 or TRBD2 (5 bases each). V was cut by 5 bases and J by 5 bases, with 19 bases left in between. Germline V gene lookup returns CDR1 MNHEY and CDR2 SMNVEV (reference sequence). CDR3 size: 15 residues. The CDR3 loop reads CASSLLPGTSNEQYF. CDR3 bases: TGTGCCAGCAGTCTCCTCCCCGGGACGTCCAACGAGCAGTACTTC.